This TCR beta chain emerged from a study of T cell responses to AZD1222 COVID-19 vaccine. Study conclusions and caveats: Clonal diversity may have been underestimated in mostly white British donors. None of the repertoires were sampled until the peak T cell response had passed. Among those given AZD1222, only 5 to 7 were seropositive at baseline. Vaccination with two AZD1222 doses was followed by a rise in Spike-specific TCR breadth and depth.

The CDR3 covers 13 residues. Trimming took 3 bases from V and 4 from J; bases not matched to a gene: 3. CDR1 and CDR2 from the germline V gene are MNHEY and SVGAGI. Sequencing used immunoSEQ multiplex PCR; TCRdb keeps in-frame clones, though not all of them. The table lists around 69,000 clones, around nine tenths of them singletons, with roughly a tenth in the top ten. About this clone itself: Its target is not known.

The TCR was taken from an adult in good health. The sequences come from peripheral blood, collected on day 0 of AZD1222 vaccination. The rearrangement joins TRBV6-5 to TRBJ2-7; 7 nucleotides agree with TRBD1. CDR3 in DNA: TGTGCCAGCAGTTATGACAGGGAATACGAGCAGTACTTC. It encodes CASSYDREYEQYF.